The present T cell receptor beta chain was sequenced within a study of blood T cell repertoires in COVID-19. Seattle cases were enrolled at active infection and followed longitudinally. Generated by immunoSEQ multiplex PCR, the TCRdb table keeps only in-frame clones and is missing some. The sample shows 200,000 to 250,000 clones, 75% to 85% of them seen only once. Trimming removed 4 bases from V and 2 bases from J; junction bases left unmatched: 6. Germline values: CDR1 PRHDT, CDR2 FYEKMQ (reference sequence). The CDR3 is 16 amino acids. Source material: peripheral blood. The chain combines TRBV13 with TRBJ2-1; 9 bases are shared with TRBD2. This clonotype originated in a man in his forties or fifties with COVID-19, enrolled during active disease. The CDR3 here is CASSWSGGTPYNEQFF. The DNA of the CDR3 is TGTGCCAGCAGCTGGAGCGGGGGGACACCCTACAATGAGCAGTTCTTC.